Listed below are T cell receptor beta chains from one sample, sequenced in a study of T cells after yellow fever vaccination. TCRdb passed the 5' RACE reads through MiXCR, listing each CDR3 protein once. The sample carries about 85,000 distinct CDR3 sequences, 13% recorded once. Sequenced material: CD8+ T cells not binding an NS4B(214-222) dextramer, sorted from PBMCs, taken less than 25 days after the first yellow fever vaccination. The receptors derive from a man younger than 35 who received the YFV17D yellow fever vaccine. The CDR3 runs from the conserved cysteine through the conserved F or W. D genes are given only for firm matches. Clone size is stated in some rows and not others, as once, few, many or a class when expanded.

v_call: TRBV27; clone_size: few; j_call: TRBJ1-5; d_call: -; cdr3_nt: TGTGCCAGCACGGCATTCGGACCTCATATCAGCAATCAGCCCCAGCATTTT; cdr3_aa: CASTAFGPHISNQPQHF
v_call: TRBV4-3; clone_size: few; j_call: TRBJ1-3; d_call: -; cdr3_nt: TGCGCCAGCAGCCAAGATGTGAGCCGAAACACCATATATTTT; cdr3_aa: CASSQDVSRNTIYF
v_call: TRBV2; clone_size: few; j_call: TRBJ2-1; d_call: -; cdr3_nt: TGTGCCAGCAGAAACGGGGTAAACAATGAGCAGTTCTTC; cdr3_aa: CASRNGVNNEQFF
v_call: TRBV7-3; clone_size: -; j_call: TRBJ1-1; d_call: -; cdr3_nt: TGTGCCAGCAGCTTAATGTCCGGGGTTGAAGCTTTCTTT; cdr3_aa: CASSLMSGVEAFF
v_call: TRBV6-2/TRBV6-3; clone_size: few; j_call: TRBJ1-5; d_call: -; cdr3_nt: TGTGCCAGCAGCCCTGGTTGGGTACACAGTTCCAATCAGCCCCAGCATTTT; cdr3_aa: CASSPGWVHSSNQPQHF
v_call: TRBV27; clone_size: -; j_call: TRBJ2-1; d_call: TRBD2; cdr3_nt: TGTGCCAGCAGCTCGCCTTGGCTAGCGGGAAACAATGAGCAGTTCTTC; cdr3_aa: CASSSPWLAGNNEQFF
v_call: TRBV5-4; clone_size: -; j_call: TRBJ2-3; d_call: -; cdr3_nt: TGTGCCAGCAGCCCGATCGACGGAGGCGCAGATACGCAGTATTTT; cdr3_aa: CASSPIDGGADTQYF
v_call: TRBV4-2; clone_size: many; j_call: TRBJ2-1; d_call: -; cdr3_nt: TGTGCCAGCAGCCAAGTCGACCGTGGGGGCCCCCGGTTTGAGGAGTTCTTC; cdr3_aa: CASSQVDRGGPRFEEFF
v_call: TRBV12-5; clone_size: -; j_call: TRBJ2-7; d_call: TRBD1; cdr3_nt: TGTGCTAGATGGACAGGGAGCCACGAGCAGTACTTC; cdr3_aa: CARWTGSHEQYF
v_call: TRBV4-3; clone_size: few; j_call: TRBJ2-7; d_call: -; cdr3_nt: TGCGCCAGCAGCCAAGGAGTAGGGACCTCCTACGAGCAGTACTTC; cdr3_aa: CASSQGVGTSYEQYF
v_call: TRBV11-2; clone_size: -; j_call: TRBJ2-3; d_call: TRBD2; cdr3_nt: TGTGCCAGCAGCTTACCCTCCTGGCCTACGCGGGGGAGCACAGATACGCAGTATTTT; cdr3_aa: CASSLPSWPTRGSTDTQYF
v_call: TRBV5-1; clone_size: -; j_call: TRBJ1-2; d_call: -; cdr3_nt: TGCGCCAGCAGCTTTGGGCAGGGTGACTATGGCTACACCTTC; cdr3_aa: CASSFGQGDYGYTF
v_call: TRBV15; clone_size: few; j_call: TRBJ2-7; d_call: TRBD2; cdr3_nt: TGTGCCACCAGCAGAGATCGTAGGCTAGCGGGGGTTCATTACGAGCAGTACTTC; cdr3_aa: CATSRDRRLAGVHYEQYF
v_call: TRBV4-1; clone_size: -; j_call: TRBJ1-3; d_call: -; cdr3_nt: TGCGCCAGCAGCCAAGCAGTTCTCAGCTCTGGAAACACCATATATTTT; cdr3_aa: CASSQAVLSSGNTIYF
v_call: TRBV6-5; clone_size: -; j_call: TRBJ2-1; d_call: -; cdr3_nt: TGTGCCAGCAGTTACTCAGGGGCAGGGAGAGGGGAGTTCTTC; cdr3_aa: CASSYSGAGRGEFF
v_call: TRBV6-5; clone_size: -; j_call: TRBJ2-4; d_call: -; cdr3_nt: TGTGCCAGCAGTTACTCCGGGACCGCTCTTTTGGCCAAAAACATTCAGTACTTC; cdr3_aa: CASSYSGTALLAKNIQYF
v_call: TRBV29-1; clone_size: few; j_call: TRBJ2-2; d_call: -; cdr3_nt: TGCAGCGTTGCAGTTTCCGGGGAGCTGTTTTTT; cdr3_aa: CSVAVSGELFF
v_call: TRBV5-1; clone_size: -; j_call: TRBJ2-1; d_call: TRBD1; cdr3_nt: TGCGCCAGCAGCGCTGGGACAGGAGTTAATGAGCAGTTCTTC; cdr3_aa: CASSAGTGVNEQFF
v_call: TRBV11-2; clone_size: few; j_call: TRBJ2-2; d_call: TRBD1; cdr3_nt: TGTGCCAGCAGCCCAAACAGGGGATTGAACACCGGGGAGCTGTTTTTT; cdr3_aa: CASSPNRGLNTGELFF
v_call: TRBV7-9; clone_size: few; j_call: TRBJ2-3; d_call: -; cdr3_nt: TGTGCCAGCAGCCACCCGGAGAGCACAGATACGCAGTATTTT; cdr3_aa: CASSHPESTDTQYF
v_call: TRBV6-1; clone_size: -; j_call: TRBJ2-3; d_call: TRBD2; cdr3_nt: TGTGCCAGCAGCCCGAGTCTAGCGGCTTCCACAGATACGCAGTATTTT; cdr3_aa: CASSPSLAASTDTQYF
v_call: TRBV7-6; clone_size: -; j_call: TRBJ2-2; d_call: TRBD1; cdr3_nt: TGTGCCAGCAGCTTTCTAGCTCCGGGACAGGGGCAATCAAGTTACACCGGGGAGCTGTTTTTT; cdr3_aa: CASSFLAPGQGQSSYTGELFF
v_call: TRBV5-1; clone_size: -; j_call: TRBJ2-2; d_call: TRBD1; cdr3_nt: TGCGCCAGCAGCTCACGACAGGGGGTGTTCACCGGGGAGCTGTTTTTT; cdr3_aa: CASSSRQGVFTGELFF
v_call: TRBV12-3/TRBV12-4; clone_size: few; j_call: TRBJ1-2; d_call: -; cdr3_nt: TGTGCCAGCGCTTCGGGGTTGCGCTACACCTTC; cdr3_aa: CASASGLRYTF
v_call: TRBV3-1; clone_size: few; j_call: TRBJ2-5; d_call: -; cdr3_nt: TGTGCCAGCAGCCAAGGACGCTGGGTTCAAGAGACCCAGTACTTC; cdr3_aa: CASSQGRWVQETQYF
v_call: TRBV7-2; clone_size: few; j_call: TRBJ2-1; d_call: -; cdr3_nt: TGTGCCAGCAGCTTTACGCCTGGAGAGCAGTTCTTC; cdr3_aa: CASSFTPGEQFF
v_call: TRBV12-3/TRBV12-4; clone_size: -; j_call: TRBJ1-2; d_call: TRBD1; cdr3_nt: TGTGCCAGCAGTAAGACTTGGGACAGGGCAGAGAGTGGCTATGGCTACACCTTC; cdr3_aa: CASSKTWDRAESGYGYTF
v_call: TRBV6-1; clone_size: many; j_call: TRBJ2-4; d_call: TRBD2; cdr3_nt: TGTGCCAGCAGACTACTAGCGGGGGGAAACATTCAGTACTTC; cdr3_aa: CASRLLAGGNIQYF
v_call: TRBV4-1; clone_size: -; j_call: TRBJ1-2; d_call: TRBD1; cdr3_nt: TGCGCCAGCAGCCAACAAGGGGGCTTAGGCTACACCTTC; cdr3_aa: CASSQQGGLGYTF
v_call: TRBV6-1; clone_size: few; j_call: TRBJ2-3; d_call: TRBD1; cdr3_nt: TGTGCCAGCAGTCAAACTCCGGGACAGGGCCCTTATACGCAGTATTTT; cdr3_aa: CASSQTPGQGPYTQYF
v_call: TRBV7-8; clone_size: -; j_call: TRBJ2-5; d_call: -; cdr3_nt: TGTGCCAGCAGCTTACTAGCGAACCAAGAGACCCAGTACTTC; cdr3_aa: CASSLLANQETQYF
v_call: TRBV7-3; clone_size: -; j_call: TRBJ2-3; d_call: TRBD1; cdr3_nt: TGTGCCAGCAGCTTTCCGGGACAGGGCTTATCCTTT; cdr3_aa: CASSFPGQGLSF
v_call: TRBV3-1; clone_size: many; j_call: TRBJ2-3; d_call: -; cdr3_nt: TGTGCCAGCAGCCGGGGCCGCACAGATACGCAGTATTTT; cdr3_aa: CASSRGRTDTQYF
v_call: TRBV5-4; clone_size: -; j_call: TRBJ2-5; d_call: TRBD1; cdr3_nt: TGTGCCAGCAGTCGGACAGGGGAGGAGGAGACCCAGTACTTC; cdr3_aa: CASSRTGEEETQYF
v_call: TRBV12-3/TRBV12-4; clone_size: -; j_call: TRBJ2-1; d_call: -; cdr3_nt: TGTGCCAGCAGCCCGGGACTGGTCTCCTACAATGAGCAGTTCTTC; cdr3_aa: CASSPGLVSYNEQFF
v_call: TRBV18; clone_size: few; j_call: TRBJ2-1; d_call: -; cdr3_nt: TGTGCCAGCTCACCACAGGGTTTGGACAATGAGCAGTTCTTC; cdr3_aa: CASSPQGLDNEQFF
v_call: TRBV6-1; clone_size: -; j_call: TRBJ1-2; d_call: -; cdr3_nt: TGTGCCAGCAGCCAGACAGACATCTATGGCTACACCTTC; cdr3_aa: CASSQTDIYGYTF
v_call: TRBV24-1; clone_size: few; j_call: TRBJ2-3; d_call: -; cdr3_nt: TGTGCCACCAGTGCGCATCGGACAGATACGCAGTATTTT; cdr3_aa: CATSAHRTDTQYF
v_call: TRBV9; clone_size: few; j_call: TRBJ2-7; d_call: TRBD1; cdr3_nt: TGTGCCAGCAGCGTAGGAGACAGGGCCTACGAGCAGTACTTC; cdr3_aa: CASSVGDRAYEQYF